Shown below are 21 T cell receptor beta chains from a single sample sequenced in a study of long-term antiretroviral therapy in people with HIV. Survey-level resolution applied to immunoSEQ assay v3.0. Profiling relied on immunoSEQ multiplex PCR, and the TCRdb table lists in-frame clones only, not all of them. The sample lists around 30,000 clones, 95% to 96% occurring once. The sample here was unsorted PBMCs, taken approximately 6.6 years after starting antiretroviral therapy. The receptors come from a man aged 25 to 45 with HIV.

J is TRBJ2-3 and V is TRBV7-9; maybe TRBD2 (5 bases). The V gene's germline CDR1 is SEHNR and CDR2 FQNEAQ (reference sequence). Trimming removed 0 bases from V and 10 bases from J, with 11 bases in between. This CDR3 is 13 amino acids long. The chain's CDR3 is CASSLAEELPQYF. The CDR3, as DNA: TGTGCCAGCAGCTTAGCGGAGGAACTTCCGCAGTATTTT. Together with reference TRBV7-9 and TRBJ2-3, the CDR3 gives the full variable domain: DTGVSQNPRHKITKRGQNVTFRCDPISEHNRLYWYRQTLGQGPEFLTYFQNEAQLEKSRLLSDRFSAERPKGSFSTLEIQRTEQGDSAMYLCASSLAEELPQYFGPGTRLTVL.

The CDR3 loop is CASAPGQHTEAFF. CDR3 DNA sequence: TGTGCCAGTGCGCCCGGGCAACACACTGAAGCTTTCTTT. The rearrangement uses TRBV19 and TRBJ1-1; D is ambiguous. CDR3 length equals 13 residues. Trimming removed 8 bases from V and 3 bases from J, with 13 bases in between. CDR1 LNHDA and CDR2 SQIVND come from the germline V gene (reference sequence).

The chain links TRBV28 to TRBJ1-5; D not resolved. CDR3 length: 12 residues. Trimming pared 10 bases from V and 4 bases from J, leaving 11 bases between. Germline CDR1 reads MDHEN; CDR2 reads SYDVKM. The CDR3 is CATKRANQPQHF. The CDR3 DNA follows: TGTGCCACCAAAAGAGCTAATCAGCCCCAGCATTTT.

This chain uses TRBV4-1 with TRBJ2-1; D is undetermined. Germline CDR1 reads MGHRA; CDR2 reads YSYEKL. The CDR3 consists of 18 residues. V was shortened by 1 base and J by 1 base, with 17 bases between the two germline ends. The CDR3 loop reads CASSQGHQGLSSYNEQFF. The CDR3 nucleotides are TGCGCCAGCAGCCAAGGGCACCAAGGGCTTTCTTCCTACAATGAGCAGTTCTTC.

V usage is TRBV11-1 and J usage is TRBJ1-1; D unclear. The ends were cut back, 3 bases at V and 3 bases at J, with 11 bases in the middle. The CDR3 spans 14 residues. Germline-derived CDR1 and CDR2 are SGHAT and FQDESV (reference sequence). This CDR3 is CASSFGTRDTEAFF. The CDR3, as DNA: TGTGCCAGCAGCTTCGGCACCCGGGACACTGAAGCTTTCTTT.

The gene calls are TRBV4-3 and TRBJ1-1, with D uncertain. Trimming took off 0 bases at V and 3 bases at J, with 5 bases between the two ends. This CDR3 has 13 residues. Germline CDR1 LGHNA, CDR2 YSLEER. CDR3 loop: CASSQDSYTEAFF. Written as DNA, the CDR3 is TGCGCCAGCAGCCAAGATAGTTACACTGAAGCTTTCTTT.

The chain combines TRBV7-2 with TRBJ1-4, with D perhaps TRBD1 (5 bases). The CDR3 length is 14 residues. CDR1 SGHTA and CDR2 FQGNSA come from the germline V gene. V gave up 0 bases and J gave up 7 bases, with 9 bases separating them. The CDR3, as DNA: TGTGCCAGCAGCTTAGCATCAGGGAGTGAAAAACTGTTTTTT. This encodes CASSLASGSEKLFF. The full variable domain, rest sourced from reference TRBV7-2 and TRBJ1-4, is GAGVSQSPSNKVTEKGKDVELRCDPISGHTALYWYRQSLGQGLEFLIYFQGNSAPDKSGLPSDRFSAERTGGSVSTLTIQRTQQEDSAVYLCASSLASGSEKLFFGSGTQLSVL.

This clone was seen a few times. The chain uses TRBV15 and TRBJ2-7; 8 nucleotides align to TRBD2. J lost 7 bases, V lost 3 bases, and 14 bases had no gene match. In germline, CDR1 is LNHNV, CDR2 YYDKDF (reference sequence). This CDR3 has 16 amino acids. This chain's CDR3 is CATSRPWTSLTIEQYF. CDR3 nucleotides: TGTGCCACCAGCAGGCCCTGGACTAGCCTGACTATTGAGCAGTACTTC.

V usage is TRBV29-1 and J usage is TRBJ1-1; TRBD1 matches 7 bases. V shed 4 bases and J 2 bases; nucleotides not matched to a gene: 4. CDR1 SQVTM and CDR2 ANQGSEA come from the germline V gene. This CDR3 has 13 residues. CDR3 bases: TGCAGCGTTGGGACAGGACTCAACACTGAAGCTTTCTTT. Translation: CSVGTGLNTEAFF.

This clone was observed a handful of times. The V call is TRBV18, the J call TRBJ1-5; the D is unclear. This CDR3 contains 15 residues. CDR1 KGHSH and CDR2 LQKENI come from the germline V gene. Trimming took off 4 bases at V and 0 bases at J, with 10 bases between the two ends. The CDR3 spells CASSRIADSNQPQHF. The CDR3 nucleotides read TGTGCCAGCTCACGTATCGCAGATAGCAATCAGCCCCAGCATTTT. Full variable domain (remainder filled in from reference TRBV18 and TRBJ1-5): NAGVMQNPRHLVRRRGQEARLRCSPMKGHSHVYWYRQLPEEGLKFMVYLQKENIIDESGMPKERFSAEFPKEGPSILRIQQVVRGDSAAYFCASSRIADSNQPQHFGDGTRLSIL.

The V call is TRBV19, the J call TRBJ2-1; maybe TRBD2 (5 bases). Trimming left V 5 bases short and J 10 bases short, with 21 bases between. The CDR3 runs 15 residues. Germline V gene lookup returns CDR1 LNHDA and CDR2 SQIVND (reference sequence). The CDR3 nucleotides read TGTGCCAGTAGTTGGAACCCGGGCCTCACGGGGGAGCAGTTCTTC. It encodes CASSWNPGLTGEQFF.

The chain is built from TRBV7-2 and TRBJ2-7; TRBD2 agrees at 7 bases. With V trimmed by 1 base and J by 2 bases, 8 bases remained unmatched. CDR3 length: 16 amino acids. Germline-derived CDR1 and CDR2 are SGHTA and FQGNSA. The CDR3 DNA sequence: TGTGCCAGCAGCTTAGTCGGTGGGAGGGTAGCCTACGAGCAGTACTTC. Amino acids: CASSLVGGRVAYEQYF.

J is TRBJ1-2 and V is TRBV9; the match to TRBD1 covers 10 bases. Unmatched junction bases numbered 7, after V lost 4 bases and J lost 4 bases. The length of the CDR3 is 15 residues. Germline-derived CDR1 and CDR2 are SGDLS and YYNGEE. The CDR3 is CASSSSDRGIYGYTF. CDR3 DNA: TGTGCCAGCAGCTCATCGGACAGGGGGATCTATGGCTACACCTTC.

This chain joins TRBV27 and TRBJ2-3, with TRBD1 identical over 7 bases. Germline V gene lookup returns CDR1 MNHEY and CDR2 SMNVEV (reference sequence). This CDR3 is 13 amino acids long. The ends lost 8 bases at V and 0 bases at J; junction bases unmatched: 2. The CDR3 sequence is CASGTASTDTQYF. CDR3 nucleotides: TGTGCCAGCGGGACAGCGAGCACAGATACGCAGTATTTT.

The J gene is TRBJ2-7, the V gene TRBV5-6; D gene ambiguous. V gave up 0 bases and J gave up 4 bases, with 5 bases separating them. This CDR3 is built from 12 residues. Germline CDR1 is SGHDT and CDR2 is YYEEEE. The CDR3 reads CASSLAQYEQYF. The CDR3 DNA reads TGTGCCAGCAGCTTGGCTCAGTACGAGCAGTACTTC.

This rearrangement joins TRBV2 to TRBJ2-1; 10 bases are a match to TRBD2. CDR1 is SNHLY and CDR2 is FYNNEI in the germline V gene. J gave up 7 bases and V 10 bases, and 13 bases lay outside the gene matches. This CDR3 is built from 15 residues. In DNA form, the CDR3 reads TGTGCCACACGCTCCAGCGGGGGGGATTGGAATGAGCAGTTCTTC. This gives the protein CATRSSGGDWNEQFF.

The genes are TRBV7-9 and TRBJ1-2, with D perhaps TRBD1 (5 bases). The CDR3 totals 15 residues. Trimming removed 0 bases from V and 4 bases from J, with 12 bases in between. Germline V CDR1 and CDR2: SEHNR, FQNEAQ (reference sequence). The CDR3 DNA sequence: TGTGCCAGCAGCTTAGCCTCAGGGACTGCCTATGGCTACACCTTC. Translated, it gives CASSLASGTAYGYTF. Using reference TRBV7-9 and TRBJ1-2 for the parts outside the CDR3, the full variable domain is DTGVSQNPRHKITKRGQNVTFRCDPISEHNRLYWYRQTLGQGPEFLTYFQNEAQLEKSRLLSDRFSAERPKGSFSTLEIQRTEQGDSAMYLCASSLASGTAYGYTFGSGTRLTVV.

A single count supports this clone. The chain links TRBV6-6 to TRBJ2-7; D unclear. Germline-derived CDR1 and CDR2 are MNHNY and SVGAGI (reference sequence). The CDR3 contains 10 residues. With 6 bases removed from V and 2 bases from J, the gap between germline ends came to 2 bases. Written as DNA, the CDR3 is TGTGCCAGCAGAGCCTACGAGCAGTACTTC. The encoded protein is CASRAYEQYF.

V usage is TRBV6-4 and J usage is TRBJ1-1, with D possibly being TRBD1 (5 bases). The V gene lost 3 bases and the J gene lost 0 bases, with 11 bases spanning the gap. This CDR3 spans 15 amino acids. The V gene's germline CDR1 is MRHNA and CDR2 SNTAGT. The CDR3 loop is CASSDQGVLNTEAFF. The CDR3 nucleotides are TGTGCCAGCAGTGATCAAGGGGTTTTGAACACTGAAGCTTTCTTT.

The V gene is TRBV2, the J gene TRBJ1-1; a possible D gene is TRBD1 (5 bases). This CDR3 spans 15 amino acids. Germline V lookup: CDR1 SNHLY, CDR2 FYNNEI. Trimming removed 5 bases from V and 3 bases from J, with 16 bases in between. The CDR3, as DNA: TGTGCCAGCAGTTTTTCAATATTAGGGGACACTGAAGCTTTCTTT. Translated, it gives CASSFSILGDTEAFF.

This chain uses TRBV9 with TRBJ2-5, with 11 nucleotides matching TRBD2. Germline V gene sequence: CDR1 SGDLS, CDR2 YYNGEE. There are 16 residues in the CDR3. V lost 2 bases and J lost 5; bases outside the gene matches: 8. CDR3 nucleotide sequence: TGTGCCAGCAGCGTGAGTAGCGGGGGGGCCGGGGAGACCCAGTACTTC. Encoded protein: CASSVSSGGAGETQYF.